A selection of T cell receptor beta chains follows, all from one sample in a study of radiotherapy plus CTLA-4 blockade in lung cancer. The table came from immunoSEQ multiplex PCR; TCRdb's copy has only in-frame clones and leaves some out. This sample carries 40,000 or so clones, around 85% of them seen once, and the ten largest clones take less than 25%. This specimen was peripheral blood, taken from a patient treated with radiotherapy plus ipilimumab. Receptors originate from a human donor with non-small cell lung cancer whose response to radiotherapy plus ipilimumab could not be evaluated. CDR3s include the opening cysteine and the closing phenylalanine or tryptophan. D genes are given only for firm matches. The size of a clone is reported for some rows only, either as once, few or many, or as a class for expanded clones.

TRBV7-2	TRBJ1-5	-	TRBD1	CASSPGDRGPAQPQHF	TGTGCCAGCAGCCCCGGGGACAGGGGGCCGGCTCAGCCCCAGCATTTT
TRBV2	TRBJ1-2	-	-	CASSPGLNYGYTF	TGTGCCTCGTCCCCGGGGTTAAACTATGGCTACACCTTC
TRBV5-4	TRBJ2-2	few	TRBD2	CASSLAGSTGELFF	TGTGCCAGCAGCTTAGCGGGGAGCACCGGGGAGCTGTTTTTT
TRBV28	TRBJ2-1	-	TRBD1	CASRRGTALSEQFF	TGTGCCAGCAGGCGTGGGACAGCCCTCAGTGAGCAGTTCTTC
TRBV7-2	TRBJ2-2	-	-	CASSANSGAGTGELFF	TGTGCCAGCAGCGCTAATTCAGGGGCCGGCACCGGGGAGCTGTTTTTT
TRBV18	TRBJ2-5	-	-	CASRQGGAPEETQYF	TGTGCCAGCCGCCAAGGCGGTGCCCCTGAAGAGACCCAGTACTTC
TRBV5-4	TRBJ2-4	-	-	CASSNRVAKNIQYF	TGTGCCAGCAGTAATCGAGTAGCCAAAAACATTCAGTACTTC
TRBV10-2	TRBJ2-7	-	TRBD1	CASSDMDRAGNEQYF	TGCGCCAGCAGTGACATGGACAGGGCTGGAAACGAGCAGTACTTC
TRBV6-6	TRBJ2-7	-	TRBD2	CASDKSGRVYEQYF	TGTGCCAGCGATAAATCGGGGAGGGTCTACGAGCAGTACTTC
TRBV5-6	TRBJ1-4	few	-	CASSLGIRDEKLFF	TGTGCCAGCAGCTTGGGGATCCGGGATGAAAAACTGTTTTTT
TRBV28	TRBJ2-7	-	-	CASSSPPARFGPEAGEQYF	TGCGCCAGCAGTTCCCCCCCTGCCAGGTTCGGCCCGGAGGCTGGCGAGCAGTACTTC
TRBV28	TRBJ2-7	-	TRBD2	CASSPPGLAREQYF	TGTGCCAGCAGTCCCCCAGGACTAGCTCGTGAGCAGTACTTC
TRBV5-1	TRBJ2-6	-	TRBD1	CASSSGQAGANVLTF	TGCGCCAGCAGCTCGGGACAGGCCGGGGCCAACGTCCTGACTTTC
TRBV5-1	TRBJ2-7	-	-	CASSLEGGPYEQYF	TGCGCCAGCAGCTTGGAAGGGGGACCCTACGAGCAGTACTTC
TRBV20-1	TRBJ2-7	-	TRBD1	CSARTGGQQYF	TGCAGTGCTAGAACAGGGGGCCAGCAGTACTTC
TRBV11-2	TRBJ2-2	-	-	CASTLRASRYTGELFF	TGTGCCAGCACCCTAAGGGCTAGCCGATACACCGGGGAGCTGTTTTTT
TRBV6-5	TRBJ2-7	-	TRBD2	CASSPPGGRREQYF	TGTGCCAGCAGTCCCCCCGGGGGGAGGCGGGAGCAGTACTTC
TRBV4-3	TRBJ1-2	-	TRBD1	CASSQEAGQGVGYTF	TGCGCCAGCAGCCAAGAGGCGGGACAGGGCGTTGGCTACACCTTC
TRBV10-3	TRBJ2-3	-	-	CAISQSGFTDTQYF	TGTGCCATCAGTCAGAGCGGATTCACAGATACGCAGTATTTT
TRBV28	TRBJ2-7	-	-	CASSGLGRGSYEQYF	TGTGCCAGCAGTGGTCTCGGTCGAGGGTCCTACGAGCAGTACTTC
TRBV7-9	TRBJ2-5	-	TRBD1	CASSLGGQGHRSTQYF	TGTGCCAGCAGCTTAGGGGGACAGGGCCACCGGTCGACCCAGTACTTC
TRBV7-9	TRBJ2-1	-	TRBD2	CASSLVAGASNEQFF	TGTGCCAGCAGCTTAGTGGCGGGAGCGTCCAATGAGCAGTTCTTC
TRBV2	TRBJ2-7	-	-	CASRPWAGGSYEQYF	TGTGCCAGCAGACCCTGGGCAGGAGGCTCCTACGAGCAGTACTTC
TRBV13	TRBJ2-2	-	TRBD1	CASSMTTGGTGELFF	TGTGCCAGCAGCATGACGACAGGGGGCACCGGGGAGCTGTTTTTT
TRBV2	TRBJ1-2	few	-	CASSESDSTYTF	TGTGCCAGCAGTGAATCGGACAGCACCTACACCTTC
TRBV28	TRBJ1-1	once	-	CASSRPGAMNTEAFF	TGTGCCTCCAGCAGGCCAGGGGCGATGAACACTGAAGCTTTCTTT
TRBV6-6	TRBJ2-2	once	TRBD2	CASIEGGVGELFF	TGTGCCAGCATTGAGGGAGGGGTCGGGGAGCTGTTTTTT
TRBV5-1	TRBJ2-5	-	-	CASSLAGGGLQETQYF	TGCGCCAGCAGCTTGGCTGGGGGAGGCCTCCAAGAGACCCAGTACTTC
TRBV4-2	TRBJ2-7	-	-	CASSQERVHEQYF	TGTGCCAGCAGCCAAGAGAGGGTCCACGAGCAGTACTTC
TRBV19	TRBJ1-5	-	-	CASTTSWGGGQPQHF	TGTGCCAGTACCACAAGCTGGGGGGGTGGTCAGCCCCAGCATTTT
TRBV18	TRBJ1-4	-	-	CASSQSEKLFF	TGTGCCAGCTCACAGAGTGAAAAACTGTTTTTT
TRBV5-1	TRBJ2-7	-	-	CASSGLGGGGRYEQYF	TGCGCCAGCAGCGGCCTGGGGGGTGGGGGTCGGTACGAGCAGTACTTC
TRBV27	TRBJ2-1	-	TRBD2	CASEGRDEQFF	TGTGCCAGCGAGGGGAGGGATGAGCAGTTCTTC
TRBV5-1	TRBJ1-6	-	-	CASSLVGYYNSPLHF	TGCGCCAGCAGCTTGGTGGGCTACTATAATTCACCCCTCCACTTT
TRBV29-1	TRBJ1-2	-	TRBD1	CSARDRGLVSGSYGYTF	TGCAGCGCCAGAGACAGGGGGCTTGTTTCAGGCTCCTATGGCTACACCTTC
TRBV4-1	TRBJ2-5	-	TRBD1	CASSQSDRALGETQYF	TGCGCCAGCAGCCAATCTGACAGGGCCCTGGGGGAGACCCAGTACTTC
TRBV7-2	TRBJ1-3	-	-	CASSFGGFSGNTIYF	TGTGCCAGCAGCTTCGGCGGCTTCTCTGGAAACACCATATATTTT
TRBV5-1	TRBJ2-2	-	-	CASSLGSTGELFF	TGCGCCAGCAGCTTGGGGAGCACCGGGGAGCTGTTTTTT
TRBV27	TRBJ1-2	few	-	CASSPGGSYGYTF	TGTGCCAGCAGTCCCGGGGGAAGCTATGGCTACACCTTC
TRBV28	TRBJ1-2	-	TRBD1	CASSPWGAQGAIGGNYGYTF	TGTGCCAGCAGTCCTTGGGGTGCACAGGGGGCCATTGGGGGTAACTATGGCTACACCTTC
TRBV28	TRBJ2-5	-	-	CASSLFRKETQYF	TGTGCCAGCAGTTTATTCCGTAAAGAGACCCAGTACTTC
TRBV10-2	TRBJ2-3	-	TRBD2	CASSPSGTADTQYF	TGCGCCAGCAGCCCTAGCGGTACCGCAGATACGCAGTATTTT
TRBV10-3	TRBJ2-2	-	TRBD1	CAISESRQGAGELFF	TGTGCCATCAGTGAGTCTCGACAGGGGGCCGGGGAGCTGTTTTTT
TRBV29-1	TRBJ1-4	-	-	CSVEGSRGEKLFF	TGCAGCGTTGAAGGGTCAAGGGGGGAAAAACTGTTTTTT
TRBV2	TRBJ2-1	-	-	CASNKDTDNEQFF	TGTGCCAGCAACAAGGACACGGACAATGAGCAGTTCTTC
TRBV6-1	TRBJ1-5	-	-	CASNPTGRGSQPQHF	TGTGCCAGCAACCCCACTGGAAGGGGCTCTCAGCCCCAGCATTTT
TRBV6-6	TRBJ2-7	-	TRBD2	CASSYSLAGSSYEQYF	TGTGCCAGCAGTTACTCTCTAGCGGGGAGCTCCTACGAGCAGTACTTC
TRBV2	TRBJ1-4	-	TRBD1	CASRSGTGEGEKLFF	TGTGCCAGCAGGTCCGGGACAGGGGAAGGTGAAAAACTGTTTTTT
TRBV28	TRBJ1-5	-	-	CASSLFAGRGDNQPQHF	TGTGCCAGCAGTTTATTTGCGGGGCGAGGGGACAATCAGCCCCAGCATTTT
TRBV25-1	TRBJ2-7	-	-	CASSEGGARIYEQYF	TGTGCCAGCAGTGAGGGGGGGGCGCGAATCTACGAGCAGTACTTC
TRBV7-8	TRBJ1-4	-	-	CASSGRVATNEKLFF	TGTGCCAGCAGCGGCAGGGTTGCAACTAATGAAAAACTGTTTTTT
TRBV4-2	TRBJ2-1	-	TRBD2	CASSQQGLAGVGRNEQFF	TGTGCCAGCAGCCAGCAGGGACTAGCGGGAGTTGGGCGCAATGAGCAGTTCTTC